The 4 T cell receptor beta chains presented below share a single source sample, sequenced in a study of identical twins. TCRdb recomputed calls from the 5' RACE reads with MiXCR, one row per CDR3 protein. Here the sample spans 640,000 or so distinct CDR3 sequences, roughly 6% being singletons. Sequenced sample: naive T cells sorted from blood. Receptors were obtained from a man younger than 35 in good health.

Only a few counts were recorded for this clonotype. This chain joins TRBV18 and TRBJ1-1; 7 bases fit TRBD1. This CDR3 has 16 residues. V lost 2 bases and J lost 1; bases outside the gene matches: 7. Germline V gives CDR1 KGHSH, CDR2 LQKENI. The CDR3 DNA is TGTGCCAGCTCACCATCAGGGGGACCGGGGAACACTGAAGCTTTCTTT. Residues: CASSPSGGPGNTEAFF.

This clonotype was seen at least ten times. This rearrangement joins TRBV4-3 to TRBJ2-2, with 11 bases identical to TRBD2. After removal of 6 bases from V and 6 bases from J, the junction contained 3 bases not matched to a gene. The CDR3 covers 14 residues. The germline V gene encodes CDR1 LGHNA and CDR2 YSLEER. CDR3 in DNA: TGCGCCAGCAGAACTAGCGGGAGAGCCGGGGAGCTGTTTTTT. Translating gives CASRTSGRAGELFF.

This clonotype was found many times. The CDR3 bases are TGTGCCAGCAGCGCACCTACTAGCGGAGCGGGGTATACGCAGTATTTT. Translated, it gives CASSAPTSGAGYTQYF. The chain couples TRBV7-8 to TRBJ2-3, with 8 positions matching TRBD2. CDR1 and CDR2 from the germline V gene are SGHVS and FQNEAQ. The junction had 14 bases not matched to a gene; V was cut back by 5 bases and J by 7 bases. This CDR3 has 16 residues. The whole variable domain, filled in from reference TRBV7-8 and TRBJ2-3, reads GAGVSQSPRYKVAKRGQDVALRCDPISGHVSLFWYQQALGQGPEFLTYFQNEAQLDKSGLPSDRFFAERPEGSVSTLKIQRTQQEDSAVYLCASSAPTSGAGYTQYFGPGTRLTVL.

The CDR3 loop reads CASSLGGGGGEQFF. The CDR3 bases are TGTGCCAGCAGTTTAGGAGGGGGCGGAGGTGAGCAGTTCTTC. The rearrangement uses TRBV28 and TRBJ2-1; TRBD1 might be the D (7 bases). This CDR3 contains 14 residues. Germline CDR1 is MDHEN and CDR2 is SYDVKM. The ends were cut back, 2 bases at V and 9 bases at J, with 14 bases in the middle.